What follows are 6 T cell receptor beta chains derived from one specimen sequenced in a study of Ad26.COV2.S vaccination and SARS-CoV-2 variants. Data came from immunoSEQ multiplex PCR; TCRdb stores just in-frame clones and leaves some out. The sample consists of 350,000 to 450,000 clones, 89% of them appearing once. Sample treatment: around 19 received Ad26.COV2.S at low or high dose, single or two shots; 5 received placebo; per-sample allocation not given. The samples were gathered on day 63 after the first injection of vaccine or placebo. The material sequenced was peripheral blood, taken in a trial of Ad26.COV2.S vaccine versus placebo. These receptor sequences come from a person between 18 and 65 years old who received the Ad26.COV2.S COVID-19 vaccine or a placebo.

The chain combines TRBV5-5 with TRBJ1-3; D gene unclear. V lost 1 base and J lost 2, with 10 bases in between. Germline-derived CDR1 and CDR2 are SGHKS and YYEKEE (reference sequence). CDR3 size: 15 residues. CDR3 sequence reads: CASSLYMGAGNTIYF. The CDR3 DNA follows: TGTGCCAGCAGCTTGTACATGGGAGCTGGAAACACCATATATTTT.

The chain is built from TRBV19 and TRBJ2-3; D is ambiguous. CDR3 size: 15 residues. The V gene lost 5 bases and the J gene lost 0 bases, with 12 bases spanning the gap. The germline V gene encodes CDR1 LNHDA and CDR2 SQIVND (reference sequence). CDR3 sequence: CASSRRPTSTDTQYF. In DNA, the CDR3 is TGTGCCAGTAGTCGTCGGCCCACTAGCACAGATACGCAGTATTTT.

V and J are TRBV10-2 and TRBJ1-1; 8 nucleotides match TRBD1. This CDR3 is built from 15 residues. The V segment lost 6 bases and the J segment 4 bases; nucleotides outside the gene matches: 10. Germline CDR1 and CDR2: WSHSY and SAAADI. The CDR3 sequence: CASRTNRGLFTEAFF. The CDR3 DNA follows: TGCGCCAGCAGGACGAACAGGGGGTTGTTCACTGAAGCTTTCTTT.

This sequence joins TRBV4-3 and TRBJ1-1; the D is unclear. CDR1 is LGHNA, CDR2 YSLEER, per germline. Between the trimmed V and J ends, which lost 0 bases and 10 bases, there was a span of 12 bases. This CDR3 comprises 13 residues. The DNA of the CDR3 is TGCGCCAGCAGCCAAGATACGGGGAAGACAGCTTTCTTT. Protein: CASSQDTGKTAFF.

The rearrangement links TRBV3-1 (or the pseudogene TRBV3-2) to TRBJ2-5, with 9 bases lining up with TRBD2. Trimming removed 7 bases from V and 4 bases from J; junction bases left unmatched: 16. Germline V gene data show CDR1 as LGHDT and CDR2 as YNNKEL (reference sequence). The CDR3 is 17 amino acids. This CDR3 is CASTLTSGAGRRETQYF. The CDR3 DNA reads as TGTGCCAGCACCCTGACTAGCGGAGCTGGTCGCAGAGAGACCCAGTACTTC.

The chain couples TRBV29-1 to TRBJ1-3; no firm D call. The V gene's germline CDR1 is SQVTM and CDR2 ANQGSEA. The V end lost 8 bases, the J end lost 0 bases, and 20 bases lay between the germline ends. This CDR3 region has 16 residues. The CDR3 here is CSPVLRAASSGNTIYF. The CDR3 DNA follows: TGCAGCCCCGTTCTGAGGGCCGCGAGCTCTGGAAACACCATATATTTT.